This T cell receptor beta chain was identified during a study of blood T cell repertoires in COVID-19. Study at large: The study drew acute and convalescent COVID-19 samples from the United States, Italy and Spain.

This CDR3 region has 14 residues. V lost 1 base to trimming and J lost 1 base, with 7 bases between them. The germline CDR1 and CDR2 sequences are LNHNV and YYDKDF (reference sequence). Authors' data handling: Amplified reference gene primers provided the basis for estimating nucleated cell counts. Sequencing was performed with immunoSEQ multiplex PCR; in TCRdb, only in-frame clones are kept and a portion is missing. V, J and clone size reflect that table, while D and trimming were determined from the DNA. Of about 170,000 clones in the sample, roughly four fifths were seen once. V usage is TRBV15 and J usage is TRBJ1-2; no clear D gene. Sequencing input: peripheral blood. This clonotype was obtained from a man in his forties who had recovered from COVID-19. CDR3 in DNA: TGTGCCACCAGCAGAGGGCCCGATAACTATGGCTACACCTTC. This gives the protein CATSRGPDNYGYTF.